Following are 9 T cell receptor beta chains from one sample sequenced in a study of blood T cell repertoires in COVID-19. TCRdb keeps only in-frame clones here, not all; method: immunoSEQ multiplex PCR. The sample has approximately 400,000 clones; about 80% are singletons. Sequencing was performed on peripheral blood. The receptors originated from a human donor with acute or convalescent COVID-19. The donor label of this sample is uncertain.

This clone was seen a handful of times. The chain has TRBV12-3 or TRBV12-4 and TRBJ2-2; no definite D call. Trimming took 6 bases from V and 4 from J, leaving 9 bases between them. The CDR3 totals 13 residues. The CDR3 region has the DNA TGTGCCAGCAGGCAAACATCCACCGGGGAGCTGTTTTTT. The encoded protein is CASRQTSTGELFF.

CDR3 bases: TGTGCCAGCAGCCGGGGACAGACTACAATCCGCGGGGAGCTGTTTTTT. It specifies CASSRGQTTIRGELFF. V usage is TRBV5-4 and J usage is TRBJ2-2, with 7 nucleotides matching TRBD1. In germline, CDR1 is SGHNT, CDR2 YYREEE (reference sequence). The CDR3 has 16 residues. The V segment lost 4 bases and the J segment 7 bases; nucleotides outside the gene matches: 13.

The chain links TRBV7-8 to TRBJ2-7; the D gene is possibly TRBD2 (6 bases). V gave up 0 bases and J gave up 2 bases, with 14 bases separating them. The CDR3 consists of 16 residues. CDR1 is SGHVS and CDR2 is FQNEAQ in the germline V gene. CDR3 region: CASSLAGGRRAYEQYF. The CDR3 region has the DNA TGTGCCAGCAGCTTAGCAGGTGGGAGGCGGGCCTACGAGCAGTACTTC.

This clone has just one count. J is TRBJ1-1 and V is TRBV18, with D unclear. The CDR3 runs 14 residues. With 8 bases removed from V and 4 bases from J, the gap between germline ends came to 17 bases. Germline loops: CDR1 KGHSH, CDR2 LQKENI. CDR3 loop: CASHSGSPITEAFF. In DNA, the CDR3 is TGTGCCAGCCACTCCGGGAGCCCGATCACTGAAGCTTTCTTT.

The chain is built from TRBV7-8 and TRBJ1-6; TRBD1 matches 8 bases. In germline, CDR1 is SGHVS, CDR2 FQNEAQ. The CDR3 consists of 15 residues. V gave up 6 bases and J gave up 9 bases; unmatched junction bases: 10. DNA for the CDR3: TGTGCCAGCAGTGGGCAGGGGGCGTTTTCTTCACCCCTCCACTTT. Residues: CASSGQGAFSSPLHF.

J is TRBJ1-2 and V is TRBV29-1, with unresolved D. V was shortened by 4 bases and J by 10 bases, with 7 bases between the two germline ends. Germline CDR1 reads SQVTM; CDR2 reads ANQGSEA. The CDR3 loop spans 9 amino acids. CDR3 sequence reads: CSVGAPYTF. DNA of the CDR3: TGCAGCGTTGGGGCCCCCTACACCTTC.

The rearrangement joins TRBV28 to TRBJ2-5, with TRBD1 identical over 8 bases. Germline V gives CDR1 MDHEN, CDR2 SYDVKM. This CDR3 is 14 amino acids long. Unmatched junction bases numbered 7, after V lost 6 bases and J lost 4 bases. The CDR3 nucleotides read TGTGCCAGCAGAACGGACAGGGTGACAGAGACCCAGTACTTC. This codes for CASRTDRVTETQYF.

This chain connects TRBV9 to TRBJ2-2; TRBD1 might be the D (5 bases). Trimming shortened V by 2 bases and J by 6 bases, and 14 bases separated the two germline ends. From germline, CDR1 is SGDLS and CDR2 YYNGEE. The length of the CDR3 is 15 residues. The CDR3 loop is CASSVDTSVPGELFF. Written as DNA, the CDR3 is TGTGCCAGCAGCGTGGACACCAGTGTGCCCGGGGAGCTGTTTTTT.

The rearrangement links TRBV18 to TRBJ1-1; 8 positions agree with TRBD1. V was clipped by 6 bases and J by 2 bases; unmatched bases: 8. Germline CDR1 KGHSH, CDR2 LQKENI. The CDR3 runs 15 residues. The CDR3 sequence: CASSSTGDINTEAFF. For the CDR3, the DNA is TGTGCCAGCTCGTCGACAGGGGACATTAACACTGAAGCTTTCTTT.